This T cell receptor beta chain was retrieved from a study of cytomegalovirus exposure and HLA in healthy donors. The CDR3 totals 12 residues. Germline V gene sequence: CDR1 MNHEY, CDR2 SVGAGI. V gave up 2 bases and J gave up 7 bases, with 9 bases separating them. Study findings and constraints: Rare TCR sequences dominated, though some public TCRs recurred in many donors.

Points on this clone: What it binds is unknown.

The donors belonged to the approximately 120-subject validation cohort, separate from the approximately 700-subject first cohort. Data came from immunoSEQ multiplex PCR; TCRdb stores just in-frame clones and leaves some out. The table shows some 180,000 clones, with more than 75% occurring only once. This receptor was taken from a man aged 30-40 years in good health and CMV-seropositive. The specimen sequenced was PBMCs. The chain links TRBV6-5 to TRBJ2-7; a possible D gene is TRBD2 (5 bases). The CDR3 sequence is CASSYRRGEQYF. The CDR3 DNA reads as TGTGCCAGCAGTTACCGACGGGGAGAGCAGTACTTC.